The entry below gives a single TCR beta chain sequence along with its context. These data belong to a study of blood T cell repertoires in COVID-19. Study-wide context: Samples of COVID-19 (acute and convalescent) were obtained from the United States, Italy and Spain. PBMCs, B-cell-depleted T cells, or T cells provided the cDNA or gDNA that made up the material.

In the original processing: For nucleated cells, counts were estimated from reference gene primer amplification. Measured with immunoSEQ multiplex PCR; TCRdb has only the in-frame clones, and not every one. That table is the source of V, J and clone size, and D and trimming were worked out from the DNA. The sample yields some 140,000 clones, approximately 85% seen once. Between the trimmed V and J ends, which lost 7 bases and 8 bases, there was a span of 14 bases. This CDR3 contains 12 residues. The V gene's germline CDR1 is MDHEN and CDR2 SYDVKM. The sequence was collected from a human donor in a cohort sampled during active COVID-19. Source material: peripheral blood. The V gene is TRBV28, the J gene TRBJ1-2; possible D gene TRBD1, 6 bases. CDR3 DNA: TGTGCCAGCAATCTCGGGGGGCTGGGCTACACCTTC. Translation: CASNLGGLGYTF.